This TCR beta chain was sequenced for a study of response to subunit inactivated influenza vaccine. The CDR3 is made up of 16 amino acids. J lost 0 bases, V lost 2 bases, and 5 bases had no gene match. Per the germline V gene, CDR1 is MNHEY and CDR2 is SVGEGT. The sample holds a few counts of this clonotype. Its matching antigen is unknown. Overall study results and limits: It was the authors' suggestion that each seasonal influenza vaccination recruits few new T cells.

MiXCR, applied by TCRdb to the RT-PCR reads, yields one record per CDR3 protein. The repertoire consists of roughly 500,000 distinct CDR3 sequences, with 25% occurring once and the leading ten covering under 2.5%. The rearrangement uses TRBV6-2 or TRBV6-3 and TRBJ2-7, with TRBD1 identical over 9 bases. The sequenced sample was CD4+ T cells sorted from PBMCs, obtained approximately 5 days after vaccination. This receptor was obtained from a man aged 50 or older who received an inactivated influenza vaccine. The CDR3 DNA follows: TGTGCCAGCAGTTACGCCCGGGACAGGGTCTCCTACGAGCAGTACTTC. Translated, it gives CASSYARDRVSYEQYF.